A selection of T cell receptor beta chains follows, all from one sample in a study of OX40 agonist ivuxolimab in advanced cancers. TCRdb keeps only in-frame clones here, not all; method: immunoSEQ multiplex PCR. The sample yields roughly 49,000 clones, 80% to 90% seen once. The material was CD4+ or CD8+ T cells sorted from blood, obtained in a trial of the OX40 agonist ivuxolimab. The origin of the receptors is an adult with an advanced solid tumor such as melanoma, head and neck, liver or kidney cancer. Both conserved end residues are part of each CDR3. D genes are given only for firm matches. A clone size is listed for some rows: how often the clone was seen (once, few, many), or a class if it is expanded.

d_call clone_size j_call v_call cdr3_aa cdr3_nt
NA few TRBJ1-2 TRBV7-9 CASMGELDGYTF TGTGCCAGCATGGGGGAGTTGGATGGCTACACCTTC
TRBD2 NA TRBJ2-3 TRBV6-5 CASRTQTSGRDTQYF TGTGCCAGCAGAACACAGACTAGCGGGAGAGATACGCAGTATTTT
TRBD1 few TRBJ2-7 TRBV7-6 CASKPSPTGAEQYF TGTGCCAGCAAACCCTCTCCTACAGGGGCCGAGCAGTACTTC
NA once TRBJ2-7 TRBV7-9 CASSQEGQWEYF TGTGCCAGCAGCCAGGAGGGCCAGTGGGAGTACTTC
NA NA TRBJ1-1 TRBV21-1 CASSKGEGLNTEAFF TGTGCCAGCAGCAAAGGGGAGGGGCTAAACACTGAAGCTTTCTTT
TRBD1 NA TRBJ1-2 TRBV28 CASREQGNYGYTF TGTGCCAGCAGGGAACAGGGGAACTATGGCTACACCTTC
TRBD2 NA TRBJ2-7 TRBV5-1 CASSYTSGSSYEQYF TGCGCCAGCAGTTACACTAGCGGGAGCTCCTACGAGCAGTACTTC
TRBD1 NA TRBJ2-1 TRBV5-1 CASSWGQDNNEQFF TGCGCCAGCAGCTGGGGACAGGACAACAATGAGCAGTTCTTC
TRBD1 NA TRBJ1-2 TRBV28 CASGTGYGYTF TGTGCCAGCGGGACAGGCTATGGCTACACCTTC
TRBD2 NA TRBJ2-1 TRBV13 CASSSVAGGPAYNEQFF TGTGCCAGCAGCTCGGTAGCGGGAGGGCCCGCCTACAATGAGCAGTTCTTC
TRBD1 NA TRBJ2-6 TRBV9 CASSVWTGEDSGANVLTF TGTGCCAGCAGCGTTTGGACAGGGGAGGACTCTGGGGCCAACGTCCTGACTTTC
NA NA TRBJ1-1 TRBV5-1 CASSGQGGTEAFF TGCGCCAGCAGCGGGCAGGGAGGGACTGAAGCTTTCTTT
NA NA TRBJ2-7 TRBV5-1 CASSYGDEQYF TGCGCCAGCAGCTACGGGGACGAGCAGTACTTC
TRBD1 NA TRBJ1-2 TRBV10-3 CAISEQGDYGYTF TGTGCCATCAGTGAGCAGGGGGACTATGGCTACACCTTC
NA NA TRBJ2-2 TRBV29-1 CSVAGNTGELFF TGCAGCGTTGCTGGGAACACCGGGGAGCTGTTTTTT
TRBD2 NA TRBJ2-7 TRBV7-9 CASGRGNYEQYF TGTGCCAGCGGGAGGGGTAACTACGAGCAGTACTTC
NA NA TRBJ1-5 TRBV5-1 CASSLDGESNQPQHF TGCGCCAGCAGCCTCGACGGGGAGAGCAATCAGCCCCAGCATTTT
TRBD1 NA TRBJ2-7 TRBV12-5 CASGFEGAAYEQYF TGTGCTAGTGGTTTCGAGGGGGCGGCCTACGAGCAGTACTTC
NA NA TRBJ2-3 TRBV9 CASSANPGPPGTDTQYF TGTGCCAGCAGCGCTAATCCGGGACCCCCCGGCACAGATACGCAGTATTTT
NA once TRBJ2-7 TRBV2 CASSERGQGKNEQYF TGTGCCAGCAGTGAACGGGGGCAGGGGAAAAACGAGCAGTACTTC
NA once TRBJ1-2 TRBV19 CASSTPREANYGYTF TGTGCCAGTAGTACCCCCCGGGAGGCTAACTATGGCTACACCTTC
NA NA TRBJ2-7 TRBV28 CASSYGGYEQYF TGTGCCAGCAGTTATGGCGGCTACGAGCAGTACTTC
NA NA TRBJ1-1 TRBV5-4 CASSLGRENTEAFF TGTGCCAGCAGCTTAGGCAGGGAGAACACTGAAGCTTTCTTT
TRBD1 once TRBJ2-1 TRBV6-5 CASSFGTGGGEQFF TGTGCCAGCAGTTTCGGGACAGGGGGCGGCGAGCAGTTCTTC
NA NA TRBJ2-7 TRBV30 CAWSVPRAEGYEQYF TGTGCCTGGAGTGTACCCCGGGCAGAAGGTTACGAGCAGTACTTC
TRBD1 NA TRBJ2-2 TRBV28 CASSFPPGQGNTGELFF TGTGCCAGCAGTTTCCCGCCGGGACAGGGTAACACCGGGGAGCTGTTTTTT
TRBD1 NA TRBJ1-1 TRBV29-1 CSVVSGGEAFF TGCAGCGTTGTATCAGGGGGAGAAGCTTTCTTT
NA NA TRBJ2-3 TRBV5-1 CASSLEPGPTDTQYF TGCGCCAGCAGCTTGGAACCTGGCCCCACAGATACGCAGTATTTT
NA NA TRBJ2-1 TRBV20-1 CSARRSGMQFF TGCAGTGCTCGCCGTAGTGGGATGCAGTTCTTC
TRBD1 NA TRBJ2-3 TRBV19 CASSNRAGGRRTDTQYF TGTGCCAGTAGTAACCGAGCAGGGGGCAGACGCACAGATACGCAGTATTTT
NA NA TRBJ2-7 TRBV12-5 CASGLGRSYEQYF TGTGCTAGTGGTTTGGGCAGGTCCTACGAGCAGTACTTC
TRBD2 NA TRBJ2-5 TRBV11-3 CASSLDGLSTSGGLRETQYF TGTGCCAGCAGCTTAGATGGCCTGAGTACTAGCGGGGGGCTCAGGGAGACCCAGTACTTC
NA once TRBJ2-4 TRBV4-3 CASSQDLQAKNIQYF TGCGCCAGCAGCCAAGATCTACAGGCCAAAAACATTCAGTACTTC
NA NA TRBJ2-2 TRBV9 CASSVMPGDTGELFF TGTGCCAGCAGCGTAATGCCTGGGGACACCGGGGAGCTGTTTTTT
NA NA TRBJ2-1 TRBV4-3 CASSQDRSRSPYNEQFF TGCGCCAGCAGCCAAGATCGTAGCCGATCCCCCTACAATGAGCAGTTCTTC
TRBD2 NA TRBJ2-5 TRBV7-3 CASSLIPPLTSGSRKLTETQYF TGTGCCAGCAGCTTAATCCCCCCGCTGACTAGCGGGAGCAGGAAACTTACGGAGACCCAGTACTTC
TRBD1 NA TRBJ2-3 TRBV7-9 CASSSIGTGFITDTQYF TGTGCCAGCAGCTCTATTGGGACAGGGTTCATTACAGATACGCAGTATTTT
TRBD1 NA TRBJ2-2 TRBV6-5 CASSYSGTGARELFF TGTGCCAGCAGTTACTCCGGGACAGGGGCCCGGGAGCTGTTTTTT
NA NA TRBJ1-2 TRBV19 CASSRGGSSNGYTF TGTGCCAGTAGTAGGGGAGGAAGCTCGAATGGCTACACCTTC
NA NA TRBJ2-7 TRBV9 CASSTRPGVDEQYF TGTGCCAGCAGCACGAGACCGGGAGTGGACGAGCAGTACTTC
TRBD1 NA TRBJ2-7 TRBV9 CASSALTGGYNEQYF TGTGCCAGCAGCGCCCTGACAGGGGGGTATAACGAGCAGTACTTC
TRBD2 NA TRBJ2-1 TRBV18 CASSPGSGGFIGNEQFF TGTGCCAGCTCACCGGGGAGCGGGGGCTTTATTGGGAATGAGCAGTTCTTC
TRBD1 NA TRBJ2-1 TRBV28 CASSSRDRVDNEQFF TGTGCCAGCAGTTCCCGGGACAGGGTAGATAATGAGCAGTTCTTC
NA NA TRBJ2-2 TRBV10-3 CAISDRNTGELFF TGTGCCATCAGTGACAGGAACACCGGGGAGCTGTTTTTT
NA NA TRBJ2-7 TRBV2 CASSETATYEQYF TGTGCCAGCAGTGAAACAGCAACCTACGAGCAGTACTTC